The clone carrying this T cell receptor beta chain was picked up one time. An input of about 0.5 to 1 ug of RNA was subjected to reverse transcription using random hexamers. An immunoSEQ multiplex PCR amplified TCR beta CDR3 over 54 Vbeta and 13 Jbeta. TCRdb analysed the immunoSEQ multiplex PCR reads with MiXCR anew, one entry per CDR3 protein. The sample lists about 160,000 distinct CDR3 sequences; roughly 95% were seen once. This sample is drawn from a study of CD8 T cells in Susac syndrome. Deletions cut 1 base from V and 4 bases from J, with 8 bases between. In germline, CDR1 is SGDLS, CDR2 YYNGEE. CDR3 length equals 13 residues. Through negative isolation, CD4+ and CD8+ T cells were obtained, while TEMRA cells were enriched using FACS.

Sequenced material: CD4+ T cells from PBMCs. The J gene is TRBJ1-1, the V gene TRBV9; D perhaps matches TRBD1 (6 bases). The origin of this receptor is a human donor in good health. The CDR3 DNA reads TGTGCCAGCAGCGTATTAGGGGGCACTGAAGCTTTCTTT. Encoded protein: CASSVLGGTEAFF. Filled out from reference TRBV9 and TRBJ1-1, the complete variable domain reads DSGVTQTPKHLITATGQRVTLRCSPRSGDLSVYWYQQSLDQGLQFLIQYYNGEERAKGNILERFSAQQFPDLHSELNLSSLELGDSALYFCASSVLGGTEAFFGQGTRLTVV.